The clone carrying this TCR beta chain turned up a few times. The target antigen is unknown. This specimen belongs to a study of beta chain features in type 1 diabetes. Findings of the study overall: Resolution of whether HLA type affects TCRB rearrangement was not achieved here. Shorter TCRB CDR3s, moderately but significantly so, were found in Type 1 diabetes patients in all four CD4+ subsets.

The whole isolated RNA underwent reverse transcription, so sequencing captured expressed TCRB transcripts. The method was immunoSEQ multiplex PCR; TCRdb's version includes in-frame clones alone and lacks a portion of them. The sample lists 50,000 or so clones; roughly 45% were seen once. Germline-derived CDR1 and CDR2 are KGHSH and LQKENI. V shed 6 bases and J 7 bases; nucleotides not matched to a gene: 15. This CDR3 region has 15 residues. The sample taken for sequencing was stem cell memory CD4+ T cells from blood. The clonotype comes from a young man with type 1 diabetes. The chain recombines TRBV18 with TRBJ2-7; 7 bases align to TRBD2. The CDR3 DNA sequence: TGTGCCAGCTCTCGCAGCGGGACCTCCGGGGAGGAGCAGTACTTC. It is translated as CASSRSGTSGEEQYF.